Listed below are T cell receptor beta chains from one sample, sequenced in a study of T cell repertoires in ileal Crohn's disease. TCRdb keeps only in-frame clones here, not all; method: immunoSEQ multiplex PCR. This table holds about 570 clones, around 80% found once. Sequences were obtained from ileal tissue. Receptors were obtained from an adult with Crohn's disease. The CDR3 runs from the conserved cysteine through the conserved F or W. D genes are given only for firm matches. Clone size appears in some rows only: once, few, many, or a class for an expanded clone.

cdr3_nt: TGTGCCAGCAGCTTAGAACTCCGGGACACAGATACGCAGTATTTT; cdr3_aa: CASSLELRDTDTQYF; clone_size: NA; v_call: TRBV7-6; j_call: TRBJ2-3; d_call: NA
cdr3_nt: TGTGCCAGCAGCTTAGAGTCGGGGACAGGATCGGGCGAGCAGTACTTC; cdr3_aa: CASSLESGTGSGEQYF; clone_size: NA; v_call: TRBV7-8; j_call: TRBJ2-7; d_call: TRBD1
cdr3_nt: TGCGCCAGCAGCTCACGGACAGGGCCGGTGGTGTATTTT; cdr3_aa: CASSSRTGPVVYF; clone_size: NA; v_call: TRBV5-1; j_call: TRBJ2-3; d_call: TRBD1
cdr3_nt: TGCGCCAGCAGGGAACAGGCAAGCTCTGGGGCCAACGTCCTGACTTTC; cdr3_aa: CASREQASSGANVLTF; clone_size: NA; v_call: TRBV10-2; j_call: TRBJ2-6; d_call: NA
cdr3_nt: TGTGCCAGCTCCCGACAGGGAGGCTACAATGAGCAGTTCTTC; cdr3_aa: CASSRQGGYNEQFF; clone_size: NA; v_call: TRBV6-5; j_call: TRBJ2-1; d_call: NA
cdr3_nt: TGTGCCAGCAGCTTAAAACAGGGGTATGGCTACACCTTC; cdr3_aa: CASSLKQGYGYTF; clone_size: NA; v_call: TRBV7-3; j_call: TRBJ1-2; d_call: TRBD1
cdr3_nt: TGTGCCAGCAGCTTGTTGCGGGGGCCAGGTAATGAGCAGTTCTTC; cdr3_aa: CASSLLRGPGNEQFF; clone_size: NA; v_call: TRBV5-4; j_call: TRBJ2-1; d_call: NA
cdr3_nt: TGCGCCAGCAGGTCAGCGGGGGGGGAAGACAATGAGCAGTTCTTC; cdr3_aa: CASRSAGGEDNEQFF; clone_size: NA; v_call: TRBV5-1; j_call: TRBJ2-1; d_call: TRBD2
cdr3_nt: TGTGCCAGCAGTGGCGGGGACACCGGGGAGCTGTTTTTT; cdr3_aa: CASSGGDTGELFF; clone_size: NA; v_call: TRBV6-4; j_call: TRBJ2-2; d_call: NA
cdr3_nt: TGTGCCAGCAGCTTGGCGACAGGGTGGAATGAAAAACTGTTTTTT; cdr3_aa: CASSLATGWNEKLFF; clone_size: NA; v_call: TRBV5-6; j_call: TRBJ1-4; d_call: TRBD1
cdr3_nt: TGTGCCAGCAGTTGGGGCGGGCAGGGGTCCGGAGAGACCCAGTACTTC; cdr3_aa: CASSWGGQGSGETQYF; clone_size: NA; v_call: TRBV6-5; j_call: TRBJ2-5; d_call: NA
cdr3_nt: TGTGCCAGCAGCGACTCCGGGACAGGGGGCTGGAATGAGCAGTTCTTC; cdr3_aa: CASSDSGTGGWNEQFF; clone_size: NA; v_call: TRBV5-6; j_call: TRBJ2-1; d_call: TRBD1
cdr3_nt: TGTGCCAGCAGCGGGACAGGGAACTCCTACGAGCAGTACTTC; cdr3_aa: CASSGTGNSYEQYF; clone_size: NA; v_call: TRBV9; j_call: TRBJ2-7; d_call: TRBD1
cdr3_nt: TGTGCCATCAGTGAAGGACAGGGGGCATATGAGCAGTTCTTC; cdr3_aa: CAISEGQGAYEQFF; clone_size: NA; v_call: TRBV10-3; j_call: TRBJ2-1; d_call: TRBD1
cdr3_nt: TGCGCCAGCAGCGCGGACACCTATGGGTATGGCTACACCTTC; cdr3_aa: CASSADTYGYGYTF; clone_size: once; v_call: TRBV5-1; j_call: TRBJ1-2; d_call: NA
cdr3_nt: TGTGCCAGCAGGCCAGGGGTCTTCACAGATACGCAGTATTTT; cdr3_aa: CASRPGVFTDTQYF; clone_size: NA; v_call: TRBV27; j_call: TRBJ2-3; d_call: NA
cdr3_nt: TGTGCCAGCAGCTTGTTAGGGGAGGTCTATGGCTACACCTTC; cdr3_aa: CASSLLGEVYGYTF; clone_size: NA; v_call: TRBV5-5; j_call: TRBJ1-2; d_call: NA
cdr3_nt: TGTGCCACCCGACCCGTGACAGGATTCAATGAGCAGTTCTTC; cdr3_aa: CATRPVTGFNEQFF; clone_size: NA; v_call: TRBV27; j_call: TRBJ2-1; d_call: NA